These 2 T cell receptor beta chains came from one sample sequenced in a study of shared clonotypes between healthy human individuals. The repertoire was sequenced with immunoSEQ multiplex PCR; TCRdb's copy has only in-frame clones and lacks some. The table has hundreds of thousands of clones, 60% to 75% seen once. Sequencing was carried out using memory CD4+ T cells sorted from blood. The subset here: CD45RA-negative fraction. These receptors were obtained from a woman between 25 and 40 years old in good health.

The chain combines TRBV7-9 with TRBJ2-2; TRBD1 or TRBD2 may be the D gene (5 bases each). Germline CDR1 reads SEHNR; CDR2 reads FQNEAQ (reference sequence). V shed 3 bases and J shed 1 base, with 15 bases lying between them. The length of the CDR3 is 17 residues. The CDR3 DNA reads as TGTGCCAGCAGCTTGGGGGTCAAGGGCAGGAACACCGGGGAGCTGTTTTTT. Its translation is CASSLGVKGRNTGELFF.

The rearrangement uses TRBV6-6 and TRBJ2-3; 8 bases map to TRBD2. This CDR3 is 15 amino acids long. The germline V gene encodes CDR1 MNHNY and CDR2 SVGAGI (reference sequence). The V segment lost 0 bases and the J segment 6 bases; nucleotides outside the gene matches: 5. The CDR3 DNA sequence: TGTGCCAGCAGTTACTCGAGTTCGGGGGGGGATACGCAGTATTTT. The encoded protein is CASSYSSSGGDTQYF.